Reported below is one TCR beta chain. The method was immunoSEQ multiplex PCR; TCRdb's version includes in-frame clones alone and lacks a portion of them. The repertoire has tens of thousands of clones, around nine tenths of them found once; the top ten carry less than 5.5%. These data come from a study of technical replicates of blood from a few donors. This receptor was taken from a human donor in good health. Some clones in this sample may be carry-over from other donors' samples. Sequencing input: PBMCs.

CDR3 in DNA: TGTGCCAGCAGCGCCGGGACAGACTACGAGCAGTACTTC. Amino acids: CASSAGTDYEQYF. V gene TRBV14 combines with J gene TRBJ2-7, with 7 bases identical to TRBD1. After removal of 5 bases from V and 3 bases from J, the junction contained 4 bases not matched to a gene. CDR1 is SGHDN and CDR2 is FVKESK in the germline V gene. This CDR3 contains 13 residues. Looking up the rest from reference TRBV14 and TRBJ2-7 gives the full variable domain: EAGVTQFPSHSVIEKGQTVTLRCDPISGHDNLYWYRRVMGKEIKFLLHFVKESKQDESGMPNNRFLAERTGGTYSTLKVQPAELEDSGVYFCASSAGTDYEQYFGPGTRLTVT.